The text below deals with one T cell receptor beta chain. Only CD45RO-negative cells positively selected for CCR7 counted as naive CD8 cells, so terminally differentiated effector memory CD45RA+ cells were excluded. This entry belongs to a study of shared clonotypes between healthy human individuals. Sequenced by immunoSEQ multiplex PCR; TCRdb stores in-frame clones only, minus some. This sample has around 2,000,000 clones; about 95% occur once, and the top ten carry 1.2%. V was clipped by 2 bases and J by 4 bases, with 12 bases between them. There are 15 residues in the CDR3. Germline-derived CDR1 and CDR2 are MGHRA and YSYEKL.

Sequencing input: naive CD8+ T cells sorted from blood. V and J are TRBV4-1 and TRBJ2-1; D tentatively reads TRBD1 or TRBD2 (5 bases each). The TCR originated in a man between 18 and 29 years old in good health. The chain's CDR3 is CASSQLRDGYNEQFF. The CDR3 region has the DNA TGCGCCAGCAGCCAACTCCGGGACGGGTACAATGAGCAGTTCTTC.